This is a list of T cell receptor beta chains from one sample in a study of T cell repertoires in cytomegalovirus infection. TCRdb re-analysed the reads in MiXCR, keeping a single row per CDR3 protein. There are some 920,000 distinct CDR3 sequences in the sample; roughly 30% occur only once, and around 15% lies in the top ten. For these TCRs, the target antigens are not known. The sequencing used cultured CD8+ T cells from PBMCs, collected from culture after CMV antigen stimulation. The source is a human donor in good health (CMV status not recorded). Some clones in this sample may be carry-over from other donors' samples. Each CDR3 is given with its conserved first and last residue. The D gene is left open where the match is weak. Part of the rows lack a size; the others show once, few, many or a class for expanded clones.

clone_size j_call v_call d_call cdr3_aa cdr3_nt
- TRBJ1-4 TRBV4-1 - CASSQGAQRFDQLFF TGCGCCAGCAGCCAAGGAGCACAGCGATTCGACCAGCTGTTTTTT
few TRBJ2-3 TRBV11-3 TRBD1 CASSLELPGQGFEDTQYF TGTGCCAGCAGCTTAGAACTGCCGGGACAGGGCTTTGAAGATACGCAGTATTTT
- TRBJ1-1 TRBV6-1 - CASSDTPGTEAFF TGTGCCAGCAGTGACACTCCCGGGACTGAAGCTTTCTTT
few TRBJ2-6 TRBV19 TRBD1 CASTLGTAGANVLTF TGTGCCAGTACCTTGGGGACAGCTGGGGCCAACGTCCTGACTTTC
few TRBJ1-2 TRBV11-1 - CASSPRHEPPPGYTF TGTGCCAGCAGCCCCCGACACGAACCCCCGCCGGGCTACACCTTC
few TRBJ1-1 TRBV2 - CASSEGHMESWTSNTEAFF TGTGCCAGCAGTGAAGGCCATATGGAAAGCTGGACATCGAACACTGAAGCTTTCTTT
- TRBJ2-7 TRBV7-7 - CASSLEISYEQYF TGTGCTAGCAGCTTGGAGATCTCCTACGAGCAGTACTTC
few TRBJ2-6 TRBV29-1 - CSVEGPRTAAGANVLTF TGCAGCGTTGAAGGTCCGCGGACCGCGGCTGGGGCCAACGTCCTGACTTTC
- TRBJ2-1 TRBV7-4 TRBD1 CVSSRTGFGSYNEQFF TGTGTCAGCAGCAGGACAGGGTTCGGCTCCTACAATGAGCAGTTCTTC
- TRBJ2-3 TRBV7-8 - CASSFLEGADHTNTQYF TGTGCCAGCAGCTTTTTAGAGGGAGCGGATCACACAAATACGCAGTATTTT
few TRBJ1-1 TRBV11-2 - CASSLIQVLNTEAFF TGTGCCAGCAGTCTCATTCAGGTGCTGAACACTGAAGCTTTCTTT
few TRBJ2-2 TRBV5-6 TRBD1 CASSWGTGTGELFF TGTGCCAGCAGCTGGGGGACAGGGACCGGGGAGCTGTTTTTT
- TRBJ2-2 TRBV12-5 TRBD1 CASGPGTAGELFF TGTGCTAGTGGCCCAGGGACAGCCGGGGAGCTGTTTTTT
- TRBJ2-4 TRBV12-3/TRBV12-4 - CANSFLDFFFEAKNIQYF TGTGCCAACAGTTTCCTGGACTTTTTCTTTGAAGCCAAAAACATTCAGTACTTC
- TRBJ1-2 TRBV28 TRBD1 CASSPGTGEGGYTF TGTGCCAGCAGTCCCGGGACAGGGGAGGGTGGCTACACCTTC
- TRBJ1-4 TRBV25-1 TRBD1 CASRDRGGATNEKLFF TGTGCCAGCAGAGACAGGGGAGGAGCGACTAATGAAAAACTGTTTTTT
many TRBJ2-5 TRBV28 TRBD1 CASSQTGTGLRETQYF TGTGCCAGCAGCCAAACCGGGACAGGGCTCCGGGAGACCCAGTACTTC
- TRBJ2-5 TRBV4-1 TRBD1 CASSYRPRTGQETQYF TGCGCCAGCAGCTATCGCCCCAGGACAGGCCAAGAGACCCAGTACTTC
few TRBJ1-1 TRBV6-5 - CASSYSRGATEAFF TGTGCCAGCAGTTACTCGAGAGGGGCCACTGAAGCTTTCTTT
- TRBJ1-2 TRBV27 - CASSFLGSDGYTF TGTGCCAGCAGTTTTCTGGGGAGCGATGGCTACACCTTC
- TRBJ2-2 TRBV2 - CAAGVGGSNTGELFF TGTGCCGCAGGAGTCGGGGGTTCGAACACCGGGGAGCTGTTTTTT
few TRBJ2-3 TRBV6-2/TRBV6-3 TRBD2 CASRPGLAGPRGTQYF TGTGCCAGCAGACCCGGACTAGCGGGGCCGCGGGGTACGCAGTATTTT
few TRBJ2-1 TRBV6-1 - CASSDPTGDWNEQFF TGTGCCAGCAGTGATCCCACGGGAGATTGGAATGAGCAGTTCTTC
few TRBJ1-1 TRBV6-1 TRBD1 CASNPGTGWFTEAFF TGTGCCAGCAACCCCGGGACAGGGTGGTTCACTGAAGCTTTCTTT
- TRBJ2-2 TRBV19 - CACRLYMNTGELFF TGTGCCTGTCGCCTATATATGAACACCGGGGAGCTGTTTTTT